What follows are 12 T cell receptor beta chains derived from one specimen sequenced in a study of blood T cell repertoires in COVID-19. The data were produced by immunoSEQ multiplex PCR, yet TCRdb's version contains in-frame clones alone and is incomplete. The sample lists 120,000 to 150,000 clones, around nine tenths occurring once. Sequencing was done on a sample of peripheral blood. These receptors all come from a human donor in a cohort sampled during active COVID-19.

The chain recombines TRBV6-5 with TRBJ2-5, with TRBD2 matching over 8 bases. CDR1 is MNHEY, CDR2 SVGAGI, per germline. CDR3 length: 13 amino acids. The trim removed 8 bases at V and 5 bases at J, leaving 7 bases unmatched. The CDR3 DNA reads TGTGCCAGCCATCCAGCGGGGGTGGAGACCCAGTACTTC. Encoded protein: CASHPAGVETQYF.

This clone was seen just once. V and J are TRBV2 and TRBJ1-6; D is unresolved. The V end was cut by 6 bases, the J end by 1 base, with 10 bases between. This CDR3 is 15 amino acids long. Germline CDR1 reads SNHLY; CDR2 reads FYNNEI. Here the CDR3 reads CASRTRGSYNSPLHF. The CDR3 DNA is TGTGCCAGCAGGACCCGAGGGTCCTATAATTCACCCCTCCACTTT.

In this sample, this clone turned up once. CDR3 DNA: TGTGCCAGCAGTCCCCGCACCCTATCACAGGCTAATGAAAAACTGTTTTTT. Translated: CASSPRTLSQANEKLFF. V gene TRBV6-6 combines with J gene TRBJ1-4; D is possibly TRBD1 (5 bases). This CDR3 region has 17 residues. CDR1 MNHNY and CDR2 SVGAGI come from the germline V gene (reference sequence). Trimming shortened V by 5 bases and J by 3 bases, and 19 bases separated the two germline ends.

CDR3 DNA: TGTGCCACCAGCAGAGATCTCGGGTCTGGAAACACCATATATTTT. Its translation: CATSRDLGSGNTIYF. This sequence joins TRBV15 and TRBJ1-3; D gene ambiguous. Between the trimmed V and J ends, which lost 0 bases and 1 base, there was a span of 7 bases. Germline V gives CDR1 LNHNV, CDR2 YYDKDF (reference sequence). CDR3 size: 15 residues.

V gene TRBV19 combines with J gene TRBJ2-7; the match to TRBD2 covers 10 bases. The J segment lost 3 bases and the V segment lost 3 bases, leaving 5 bases of the junction unmatched. This CDR3 is 15 amino acids long. Per germline, CDR1 LNHDA and CDR2 SQIVND (reference sequence). The CDR3 DNA sequence: TGTGCCAGTAGTATCTCTAGCGGGAGTAACTACGAGCAGTACTTC. Translated, it gives CASSISSGSNYEQYF.

The CDR3 nucleotides read TGTGCTAGTGGTATTTTCGGACGGACTCTCAAGGACACCTTC. Translation gives CASGIFGRTLKDTF. V and J are TRBV12-5 and TRBJ1-2, with no clear D. Germline values: CDR1 LGHNT, CDR2 FRNRAP. Trimming took 5 bases from V and 12 from J, leaving 22 bases between them. CDR3 size: 14 residues.

This chain joins TRBV5-1 and TRBJ2-1, with TRBD1 matching 7 bases. From germline, CDR1 is SGHRS and CDR2 YFSETQ. The CDR3 totals 13 residues. The trim removed 4 bases at V and 4 bases at J, leaving 2 bases unmatched. The CDR3 region is CASSQDRYNEQFF. The CDR3, as DNA: TGCGCCAGCAGCCAGGACAGGTACAATGAGCAGTTCTTC. Drawing the rest from reference TRBV5-1 and TRBJ2-1, the complete variable domain is KAGVTQTPRYLIKTRGQQVTLSCSPISGHRSVSWYQQTPGQGLQFLFEYFSETQRNKGNFPGRFSGRQFSNSRSEMNVSTLELGDSALYLCASSQDRYNEQFFGPGTRLTVL.

The chain couples TRBV2 to TRBJ1-4; 8 positions match TRBD1. Per the germline V gene, CDR1 is SNHLY and CDR2 is FYNNEI. CDR3 length: 14 amino acids. Trimming removed 6 bases from V and 1 base from J; junction bases left unmatched: 1. The CDR3: CASRGQGTNEKLFF. DNA of the CDR3: TGTGCCAGCAGAGGACAGGGAACTAATGAAAAACTGTTTTTT.

The chain combines TRBV5-8 with TRBJ2-5; 8 bases line up with TRBD2. CDR1 SGHTS and CDR2 YDEGEE come from the germline V gene. The CDR3 loop spans 16 amino acids. Unmatched junction bases numbered 13, after V lost 4 bases and J lost 5 bases. The CDR3 bases are TGTGCCAGCAGCAACGTAGGCGGGAGGATGTGGGAGACCCAGTACTTC. Translated, it gives CASSNVGGRMWETQYF.

This chain joins TRBV7-9 and TRBJ2-3; D is undetermined. The CDR3 totals 12 residues. Germline V gene lookup returns CDR1 SEHNR and CDR2 FQNEAQ (reference sequence). The V end was cut by 8 bases, the J end by 2 bases, with 8 bases between. This chain's CDR3 is CASEFLTDTQYF. As DNA, the CDR3 is TGTGCCAGCGAGTTCCTCACAGATACGCAGTATTTT.

The chain joins TRBV6-5 to TRBJ2-5; tentatively, D is TRBD1 (5 bases). Germline lookup yields CDR1 MNHEY and CDR2 SVGAGI. With 4 bases removed from V and 5 bases from J, the gap between germline ends came to 20 bases. This CDR3 is built from 16 residues. CDR3 nucleotides: TGTGCCAGCAGTTCCCTAGGACACCAGAGTGTTGAGACCCAGTACTTC. Its translation: CASSSLGHQSVETQYF.

The V call is TRBV28, the J call TRBJ2-4; D possibly corresponds to TRBD2 (5 bases). Germline V gene lookup returns CDR1 MDHEN and CDR2 SYDVKM. V lost 5 bases and J lost 16, with 15 bases in between. The CDR3 spans 11 residues. DNA for the CDR3: TGTGCCAGCAGTCGGGGTCAGCAACCTTACTTC. Translated, it gives CASSRGQQPYF.